This is a list of T cell receptor beta chains from one sample in a study of vaccination and CD4 T cells after COVID-19. TCRdb passed the PCR reads through MiXCR, listing each CDR3 protein once. The sample lists about 6,300 distinct CDR3 sequences; 33% were seen once. No antigen has been assigned to these receptors. The source material was CD4+ T cells from blood, cultured in vitro. These receptors all come from a human donor in good health. Both conserved end residues are part of each CDR3. A D gene is named only where the DNA matches it firmly. Clone size, where shown, is once, few, many, or a class for clones that have expanded.

j_call: TRBJ2-5
clone_size: -
v_call: TRBV28
d_call: TRBD2
cdr3_nt: TGTGCCAGCAGTTTCTTAGTACTAGCGGTACAAGAGACCCAGTACTTC
cdr3_aa: CASSFLVLAVQETQYF

j_call: TRBJ1-1
clone_size: -
v_call: TRBV7-9
d_call: -
cdr3_nt: TGTGCCAGCAGCTTACAGGGAGGGGCCACTGAAGCTTTCTTT
cdr3_aa: CASSLQGGATEAFF

j_call: TRBJ2-1
clone_size: -
v_call: TRBV19
d_call: -
cdr3_nt: TGTGCCAGTAGTATACAGCTTTACAATGAGCAGTTCTTC
cdr3_aa: CASSIQLYNEQFF

j_call: TRBJ2-2
clone_size: once
v_call: TRBV11-3
d_call: -
cdr3_nt: TGTGCCAGCAGCCCAGGAGGAGCGGCGAACACCGGGGAGCTGTTTTTT
cdr3_aa: CASSPGGAANTGELFF

j_call: TRBJ2-7
clone_size: -
v_call: TRBV28
d_call: -
cdr3_nt: TGTGCCAGCAGCACCACAGGGTCTAGCTCCTACGAGCAGTACTTC
cdr3_aa: CASSTTGSSSYEQYF

j_call: TRBJ2-1
clone_size: -
v_call: TRBV5-1
d_call: -
cdr3_nt: TGCGCCAGCAGCTTGTACCATGAGCAGTTCTTC
cdr3_aa: CASSLYHEQFF

j_call: TRBJ1-1
clone_size: few
v_call: TRBV7-2
d_call: -
cdr3_nt: TGTGCCAGCAGCTCCCTCCGGGGGGCTGAAGCTTTCTTT
cdr3_aa: CASSSLRGAEAFF

j_call: TRBJ2-7
clone_size: -
v_call: TRBV5-4
d_call: -
cdr3_nt: TGTGCCAGCAGCTTGGTAGGGGCGCGCGAGCAGTACTTC
cdr3_aa: CASSLVGAREQYF

j_call: TRBJ1-3
clone_size: -
v_call: TRBV19
d_call: -
cdr3_nt: TGTGCCAGTAGTACCCCAGGAGCATCCTCTGGAAACACCATATATTTT
cdr3_aa: CASSTPGASSGNTIYF

j_call: TRBJ2-7
clone_size: -
v_call: TRBV7-6
d_call: -
cdr3_nt: TGTGCCAGCAGCTATCAGGCCACCTACGAGCAGTACTTC
cdr3_aa: CASSYQATYEQYF

j_call: TRBJ2-2
clone_size: once
v_call: TRBV19
d_call: -
cdr3_nt: TGTGCCAGTAGCTACCCCGGAACTAACACCGGGGAGCTGTTTTTT
cdr3_aa: CASSYPGTNTGELFF

j_call: TRBJ1-4
clone_size: few
v_call: TRBV6-1
d_call: -
cdr3_nt: TGTGCCAGCAGTCAACAGGGAGGAAGTGAAAAACTGTTTTTT
cdr3_aa: CASSQQGGSEKLFF

j_call: TRBJ2-2
clone_size: few
v_call: TRBV24-1
d_call: TRBD2
cdr3_nt: TGTGCCACCAGTGACCTGGGGACTAGCGGGGCGAACACCGGGGAGCTGTTTTTT
cdr3_aa: CATSDLGTSGANTGELFF

j_call: TRBJ2-1
clone_size: -
v_call: TRBV6-2/TRBV6-3
d_call: -
cdr3_nt: TGTGCCAGCAGGTCAGGGGATTTCGACTACAATGAGCAGTTCTTC
cdr3_aa: CASRSGDFDYNEQFF

j_call: TRBJ1-5
clone_size: -
v_call: TRBV12-3/TRBV12-4
d_call: -
cdr3_nt: TGTGCCAGCAGTTTTTCGAGCAATCAGCCCCAGCATTTT
cdr3_aa: CASSFSSNQPQHF

j_call: TRBJ2-7
clone_size: -
v_call: TRBV7-2
d_call: TRBD2
cdr3_nt: TGTGCCAGCATCCTCGGGGGGACTGACTACGAGCAGTACTTC
cdr3_aa: CASILGGTDYEQYF

j_call: TRBJ2-1
clone_size: -
v_call: TRBV7-6
d_call: TRBD1
cdr3_nt: TGTGCCAGCGGCTTAGAAACAGGGGCCTACAATGAGCAGTTCTTC
cdr3_aa: CASGLETGAYNEQFF

j_call: TRBJ1-2
clone_size: few
v_call: TRBV11-1
d_call: TRBD1
cdr3_nt: TGTGCCAGCAGCAAGGGGGCTCCATATGGCTACACCTTC
cdr3_aa: CASSKGAPYGYTF

j_call: TRBJ2-1
clone_size: few
v_call: TRBV20-1
d_call: -
cdr3_nt: TGCAGTGCTAGAGAGTACCCTGCGTCTAGAAACAATGAGCAGTTCTTC
cdr3_aa: CSAREYPASRNNEQFF

j_call: TRBJ2-5
clone_size: -
v_call: TRBV28
d_call: TRBD1
cdr3_nt: TGTGCCAGCAGTTTAGCTACCCGAAGAGGGGACAGCCAAGAGACCCAGTACTTC
cdr3_aa: CASSLATRRGDSQETQYF

j_call: TRBJ2-7
clone_size: -
v_call: TRBV19
d_call: TRBD1
cdr3_nt: TGTGCCAGTAGTAGAAGCCTGACAGGGTTCGAGCAGTACTTC
cdr3_aa: CASSRSLTGFEQYF

j_call: TRBJ2-2
clone_size: -
v_call: TRBV4-1
d_call: -
cdr3_nt: TGCGCCAGCAGCCCATGGACTGCTACCGGGGAGCTGTTTTTT
cdr3_aa: CASSPWTATGELFF

j_call: TRBJ2-3
clone_size: few
v_call: TRBV5-4
d_call: -
cdr3_nt: TGTGCCAGCAGTCTCTTTGGACAGTTGATCACAGATACGCAGTATTTT
cdr3_aa: CASSLFGQLITDTQYF

j_call: TRBJ2-3
clone_size: -
v_call: TRBV2
d_call: -
cdr3_nt: TGTGCCAGCAGTCCGACTGGAATCACAGATACGCAGTATTTT
cdr3_aa: CASSPTGITDTQYF

j_call: TRBJ2-5
clone_size: -
v_call: TRBV18
d_call: -
cdr3_nt: TGTGCCAGCTCACCACAGGGGCTGGAGACCCAGTACTTC
cdr3_aa: CASSPQGLETQYF

j_call: TRBJ1-5
clone_size: medium-sized
v_call: TRBV25-1
d_call: -
cdr3_nt: TGTGCCAGCGACAGAGCCTCTCCCCAGCATTTT
cdr3_aa: CASDRASPQHF

j_call: TRBJ2-7
clone_size: few
v_call: TRBV6-1
d_call: -
cdr3_nt: TGTGCCAGCAGTGTCCGGGTCAGGGACATTCGGGGCGAGCAGTACTTC
cdr3_aa: CASSVRVRDIRGEQYF

j_call: TRBJ2-1
clone_size: -
v_call: TRBV4-3
d_call: TRBD2
cdr3_nt: TGCGCCAGCAGCCAAGATGGTCTAGCGGGGTTCAGTGAGCAGTTCTTC
cdr3_aa: CASSQDGLAGFSEQFF

j_call: TRBJ1-1
clone_size: -
v_call: TRBV21-1
d_call: -
cdr3_nt: TGTGCCAGCAGTAGACTGGGGACTGAAGCTTTCTTT
cdr3_aa: CASSRLGTEAFF

j_call: TRBJ1-5
clone_size: medium-sized
v_call: TRBV20-1
d_call: TRBD1
cdr3_nt: TGCAGTGCTATCAGGAACAGGGGGAACGATCAGCCCCAGCATTTT
cdr3_aa: CSAIRNRGNDQPQHF

j_call: TRBJ1-1
clone_size: -
v_call: TRBV6-1
d_call: TRBD1
cdr3_nt: TGTGCCAGCAACGTAGACAGGGTGAACACTGAAGCTTTCTTT
cdr3_aa: CASNVDRVNTEAFF

j_call: TRBJ1-1
clone_size: -
v_call: TRBV30
d_call: -
cdr3_nt: TGTGCCTGGAGTGTACTCAGGGGAGGAAGTTGGAGCACTGAAGCTTTCTTT
cdr3_aa: CAWSVLRGGSWSTEAFF

j_call: TRBJ2-6
clone_size: few
v_call: TRBV7-3
d_call: -
cdr3_nt: TGTGCCAGCAGCGCAACAGGGTTGGGTGGGGCCAACGTCCTGACTTTC
cdr3_aa: CASSATGLGGANVLTF

j_call: TRBJ1-6
clone_size: few
v_call: TRBV5-4
d_call: -
cdr3_nt: TGTGCCAGCAGCCCCTCCTGGGCAGGAAACAATTCACCCCTCCACTTT
cdr3_aa: CASSPSWAGNNSPLHF

j_call: TRBJ2-7
clone_size: few
v_call: TRBV7-2
d_call: -
cdr3_nt: TGTGCCAGCGGGGGGTGGGTTTACGAGCAGTACTTC
cdr3_aa: CASGGWVYEQYF

j_call: TRBJ1-5
clone_size: -
v_call: TRBV27
d_call: -
cdr3_nt: TGTGCCAGCAGTAAAGGAGGACGGCCCCAGCATTTT
cdr3_aa: CASSKGGRPQHF

j_call: TRBJ2-3
clone_size: -
v_call: TRBV2
d_call: TRBD2
cdr3_nt: TGTGCCAGCGGCAGGACTAGCGGATGGGCAGATACGCAGTATTTT
cdr3_aa: CASGRTSGWADTQYF

j_call: TRBJ1-5
clone_size: few
v_call: TRBV6-4
d_call: -
cdr3_nt: TGTGCCAGCAGCCTGACTACTCAGCAGCCCCAGCATTTT
cdr3_aa: CASSLTTQQPQHF

j_call: TRBJ1-5
clone_size: few
v_call: TRBV20-1
d_call: TRBD1
cdr3_nt: TGCAGTGCTAGACATACAGGGGGCGCGGGACAGCCCCAGCATTTT
cdr3_aa: CSARHTGGAGQPQHF

j_call: TRBJ2-1
clone_size: -
v_call: TRBV7-8
d_call: TRBD2
cdr3_nt: TGTGCCAGCAGCTTAGTGTTAGCGGGAGGGAGCTACAATGAGCAGTTCTTC
cdr3_aa: CASSLVLAGGSYNEQFF

j_call: TRBJ2-7
clone_size: -
v_call: TRBV6-2/TRBV6-3
d_call: -
cdr3_nt: TGTGCCAGCAGTTGGTCCGGAATAATCTCCGAGCAGTACTTC
cdr3_aa: CASSWSGIISEQYF

j_call: TRBJ2-1
clone_size: -
v_call: TRBV18
d_call: TRBD1
cdr3_nt: TGTGCCAGCTCACCCGGGACAGGGGGCTGGAATGAGCAGTTCTTC
cdr3_aa: CASSPGTGGWNEQFF

j_call: TRBJ1-1
clone_size: -
v_call: TRBV19
d_call: -
cdr3_nt: TGTGCCAGTAGTATGTTAGGACGCTTGAACACTGAAGCTTTCTTT
cdr3_aa: CASSMLGRLNTEAFF

j_call: TRBJ1-2
clone_size: -
v_call: TRBV20-1
d_call: -
cdr3_nt: TGCAGTGCTGGGGTACCCGCTGATGGCTACACCTTC
cdr3_aa: CSAGVPADGYTF

j_call: TRBJ2-1
clone_size: few
v_call: TRBV7-6
d_call: -
cdr3_nt: TGTGCCAGCAGCCTGTCCCCCGTGGTAGGGTACAATGAGCAGTTCTTC
cdr3_aa: CASSLSPVVGYNEQFF

j_call: TRBJ2-2
clone_size: -
v_call: TRBV4-3
d_call: -
cdr3_nt: TGCGCCAGCAGCCAAGATAGACTATTTACCGGGGAGCTGTTTTTT
cdr3_aa: CASSQDRLFTGELFF

j_call: TRBJ2-3
clone_size: few
v_call: TRBV27
d_call: -
cdr3_nt: TGTGCCAGCAGTTTAAACATCCCCAATACGCAGTATTTT
cdr3_aa: CASSLNIPNTQYF

j_call: TRBJ1-2
clone_size: -
v_call: TRBV28
d_call: TRBD1
cdr3_nt: TGTGCCAGCAGAAAACAGGGGAGAAACTATGGCTACACCTTC
cdr3_aa: CASRKQGRNYGYTF

j_call: TRBJ1-5
clone_size: -
v_call: TRBV7-9
d_call: -
cdr3_nt: TGTGCCAGCAGCTCCACCCAGGGTGCGAGCAATCAGCCCCAGCATTTT
cdr3_aa: CASSSTQGASNQPQHF

j_call: TRBJ2-5
clone_size: few
v_call: TRBV6-2/TRBV6-3
d_call: -
cdr3_nt: TGTGCCAGCAGCATCAGGCCGACAGGCCAGGATCCCCAGTACTTC
cdr3_aa: CASSIRPTGQDPQYF

j_call: TRBJ1-6
clone_size: few
v_call: TRBV28
d_call: -
cdr3_nt: TGTGCCTGGAAGAACTCCTATAATTCACCCCTCCACTTT
cdr3_aa: CAWKNSYNSPLHF